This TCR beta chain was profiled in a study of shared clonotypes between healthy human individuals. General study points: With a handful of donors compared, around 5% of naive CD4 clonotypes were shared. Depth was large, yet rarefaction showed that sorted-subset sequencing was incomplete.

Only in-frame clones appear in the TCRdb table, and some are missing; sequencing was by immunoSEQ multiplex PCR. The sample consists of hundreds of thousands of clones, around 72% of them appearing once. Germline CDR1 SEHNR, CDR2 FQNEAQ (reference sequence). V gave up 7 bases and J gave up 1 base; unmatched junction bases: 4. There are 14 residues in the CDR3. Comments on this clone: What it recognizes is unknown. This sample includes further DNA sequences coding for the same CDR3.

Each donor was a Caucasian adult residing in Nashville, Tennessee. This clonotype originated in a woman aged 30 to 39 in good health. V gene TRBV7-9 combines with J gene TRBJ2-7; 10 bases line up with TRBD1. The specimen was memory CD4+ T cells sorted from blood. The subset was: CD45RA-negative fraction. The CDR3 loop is CASIRGQGSYEQYF. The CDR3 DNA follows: TGTGCCAGCATCAGGGGACAGGGGTCCTACGAGCAGTACTTC.